This passage covers 8 T cell receptor beta chains from one sample sequenced in a study of patients and donors after allogeneic stem cell transplantation. TCRdb processed the RT-PCR reads anew with MiXCR; each CDR3 protein has one entry. The sample holds hundreds of thousands of distinct CDR3 sequences, under 20% seen once. Material: blood, either unsorted or a sorted T cell fraction (not recorded which). Receptors originate from a human donor who was either an allogeneic HSCT recipient or a stem cell or donor lymphocyte infusion donor (not recorded which). It is not recorded whose cells these are; they may come from a transplant donor.

This clonotype was seen a handful of times. This chain joins TRBV29-1 and TRBJ1-1; D perhaps matches TRBD1 (6 bases). CDR1 is SQVTM, CDR2 ANQGSEA, per germline. Trimming removed 3 bases at V and 0 bases at J, with 8 bases between. The CDR3 has 13 amino acids. This CDR3 is CSVEQGLNTEAFF. Here the CDR3 DNA reads TGCAGCGTTGAGCAGGGGTTGAACACTGAAGCTTTCTTT.

The chain is built from TRBV20-1 and TRBJ2-5, with a possible D match to TRBD1 (6 bases). Germline lookup yields CDR1 DFQATT and CDR2 SNEGSKA (reference sequence). CDR3 length equals 13 residues. V dropped 3 bases and J dropped 4 bases, with 12 bases sitting between them. The CDR3 DNA reads as TGCAGTGCTAGTGAAATAGGGGGAGAGACCCAGTACTTC. This gives the protein CSASEIGGETQYF.

The gene calls are TRBV7-6 and TRBJ2-5; 7 bases agree with TRBD2. V lost 6 bases to trimming and J lost 5 bases; unmatched junction nucleotides: 18. Germline V CDR1 and CDR2: SGHVS, FNYEAQ. This CDR3 has 17 amino acids. For the CDR3, the DNA is TGTGCCAGCAGGTCCCTCCCCCCTGGCGGGGGACCGGAGACCCAGTACTTC. Encoded protein: CASRSLPPGGGPETQYF.

V gene TRBV12-3 or TRBV12-4 combines with J gene TRBJ2-7; no definite D call. This CDR3 contains 16 residues. The V end lost 1 base, the J end lost 3 bases, and 16 bases lay between the germline ends. The CDR3: CASSLDYKGRFYEQYF. The CDR3 DNA reads as TGTGCCAGCAGTTTAGATTATAAAGGACGGTTCTACGAGCAGTACTTC.

V is TRBV27 and J is TRBJ1-5, with 9 bases aligning to TRBD1. V dropped 5 bases and J dropped 6; count of bases not matched to a gene: 17. Looked up from germline, CDR1 is MNHEY and CDR2 is SMNVEV (reference sequence). The CDR3 is made up of 18 amino acids. The CDR3 bases are TGTGCCAGCAGTGCCCGGGACAGGGTAGGGGGGCCGGGTCAGCCCCAGCATTTT. Its translation is CASSARDRVGGPGQPQHF.

Ten or more counts support this clonotype. The CDR3: CASSLGTAQETQYF. Here the CDR3 DNA reads TGTGCCAGCAGCCTGGGCACAGCCCAAGAGACCCAGTACTTC. The chain uses TRBV5-5 and TRBJ2-5; D unclear. V was trimmed by 4 bases and J by 1 base, leaving 11 bases between them. CDR1 is SGHKS and CDR2 is YYEKEE in the germline V gene (reference sequence). The CDR3 consists of 14 residues.

This chain links TRBV13 with TRBJ2-1, with a tentative D call TRBD1 (6 bases). V lost 4 bases to trimming and J lost 6 bases, with 19 bases between them. Germline CDR1 PRHDT, CDR2 FYEKMQ (reference sequence). This CDR3 is built from 16 residues. Here the CDR3 reads CASSSDRTAIINEQFF. DNA for the CDR3: TGTGCCAGCAGCTCTGACAGGACAGCCATAATCAATGAGCAGTTCTTC.

The chain couples TRBV20-1 to TRBJ2-7, with 10 positions matching TRBD2. The CDR3 sequence is 17 residues long. Per germline, CDR1 DFQATT and CDR2 SNEGSKA (reference sequence). J gave up 0 bases and V 4 bases, and 12 bases lay outside the gene matches. The CDR3 region has the DNA TGCAGTGCTACACTAGCGGGGATGAGGAAAAGCTCCTACGAGCAGTACTTC. Translating it yields CSATLAGMRKSSYEQYF.